This TCR beta chain comes out of a study of radiation and T cells in renal cell carcinoma. This CDR3 contains 14 residues. The V end was cut by 0 bases, the J end by 1 base, with 6 bases between. CDR1 MNHNY and CDR2 SVGAGI come from the germline V gene (reference sequence). Time point reported: baseline pretreatment blood. Regarding treatment: 15 Gy SBRT to primary tumor, nephrectomy 4 weeks later. Serial blood draws occurred at baseline and 2 and 4 weeks post-SBRT. Only in-frame clones appear in the TCRdb table, and some are missing; sequencing was by immunoSEQ multiplex PCR. The profile shows about 150,000 clones, about 88% of them singletons.

The gene calls are TRBV6-6 and TRBJ1-1; D gene uncertain. The TCR originated in a woman in her 70s with renal cell carcinoma. The sample was blood, taken from a patient whose treatment included radiotherapy and nephrectomy. CDR3 in amino acids: CASSYSQGNTEAFF. CDR3 DNA sequence: TGTGCCAGCAGTTACTCGCAAGGGAACACTGAAGCTTTCTTT.